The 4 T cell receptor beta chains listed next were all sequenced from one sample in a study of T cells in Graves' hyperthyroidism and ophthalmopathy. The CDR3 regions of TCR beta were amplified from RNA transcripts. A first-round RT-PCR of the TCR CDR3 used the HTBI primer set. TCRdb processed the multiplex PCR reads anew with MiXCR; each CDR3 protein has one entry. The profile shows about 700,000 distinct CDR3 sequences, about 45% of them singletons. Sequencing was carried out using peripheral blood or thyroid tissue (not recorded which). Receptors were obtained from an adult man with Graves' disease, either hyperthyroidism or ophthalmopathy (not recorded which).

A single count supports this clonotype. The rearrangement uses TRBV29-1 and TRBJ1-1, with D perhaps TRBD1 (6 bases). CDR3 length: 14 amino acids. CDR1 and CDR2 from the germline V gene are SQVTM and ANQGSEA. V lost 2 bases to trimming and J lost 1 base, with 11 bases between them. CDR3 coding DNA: TGCAGCGTTGAAAGGGGGGCCCCGAACACTGAAGCTTTCTTT. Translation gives CSVERGAPNTEAFF.

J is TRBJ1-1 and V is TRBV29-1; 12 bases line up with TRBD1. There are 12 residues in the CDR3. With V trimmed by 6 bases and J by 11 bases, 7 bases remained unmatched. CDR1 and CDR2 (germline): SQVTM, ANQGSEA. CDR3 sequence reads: CSVVGQGAWAFF. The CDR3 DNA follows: TGCAGCGTAGTGGGACAGGGGGCGTGGGCTTTCTTT. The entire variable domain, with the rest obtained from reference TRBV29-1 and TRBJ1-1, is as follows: SAVISQKPSRDICQRGTSLTIQCQVDSQVTMMFWYRQQPGQSLTLIATANQGSEATYESGFVIDKFPISRPNLTFSTLTVSNMSPEDSSIYLCSVVGQGAWAFFGQGTRLTVV.

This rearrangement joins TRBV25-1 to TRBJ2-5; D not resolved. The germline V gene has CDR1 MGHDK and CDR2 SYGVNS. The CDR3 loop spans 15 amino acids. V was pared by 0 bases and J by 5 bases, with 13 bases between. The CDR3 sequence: CASSEYLDQRETQYF. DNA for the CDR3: TGTGCCAGCAGTGAATATTTGGACCAGAGGGAGACCCAGTACTTC.

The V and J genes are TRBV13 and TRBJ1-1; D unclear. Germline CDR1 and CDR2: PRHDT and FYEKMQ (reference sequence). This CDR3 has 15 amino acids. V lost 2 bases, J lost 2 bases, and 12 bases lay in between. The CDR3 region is CASSLRRRTNTEAFF. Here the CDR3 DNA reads TGTGCCAGCAGCTTACGGCGGAGAACAAACACTGAAGCTTTCTTT.